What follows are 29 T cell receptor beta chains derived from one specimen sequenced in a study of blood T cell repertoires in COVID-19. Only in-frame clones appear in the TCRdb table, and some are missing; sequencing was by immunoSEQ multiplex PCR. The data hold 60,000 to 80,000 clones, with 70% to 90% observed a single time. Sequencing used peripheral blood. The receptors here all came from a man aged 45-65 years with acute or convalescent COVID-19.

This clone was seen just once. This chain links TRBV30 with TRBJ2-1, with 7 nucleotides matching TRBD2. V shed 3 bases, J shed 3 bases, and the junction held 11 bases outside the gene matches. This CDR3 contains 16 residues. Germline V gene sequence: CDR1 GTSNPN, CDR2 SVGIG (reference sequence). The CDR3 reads CAWRIHQGEGYNEQFF. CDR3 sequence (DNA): TGTGCCTGGAGGATCCACCAAGGGGAGGGCTACAATGAGCAGTTCTTC.

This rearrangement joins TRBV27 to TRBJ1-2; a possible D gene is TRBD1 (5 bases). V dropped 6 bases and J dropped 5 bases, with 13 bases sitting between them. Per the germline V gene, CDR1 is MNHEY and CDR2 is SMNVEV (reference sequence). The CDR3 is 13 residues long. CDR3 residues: CASSVGLHYGYTF. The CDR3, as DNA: TGTGCCAGCAGCGTGGGACTGCATTATGGCTACACCTTC.

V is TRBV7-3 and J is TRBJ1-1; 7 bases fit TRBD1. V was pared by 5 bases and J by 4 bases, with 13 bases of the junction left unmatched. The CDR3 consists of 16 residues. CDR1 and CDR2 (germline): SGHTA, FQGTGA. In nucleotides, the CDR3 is TGTGCCAGCAGCATTCCACAGGGGAGGAATAGCACTGAAGCTTTCTTT. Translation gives CASSIPQGRNSTEAFF.

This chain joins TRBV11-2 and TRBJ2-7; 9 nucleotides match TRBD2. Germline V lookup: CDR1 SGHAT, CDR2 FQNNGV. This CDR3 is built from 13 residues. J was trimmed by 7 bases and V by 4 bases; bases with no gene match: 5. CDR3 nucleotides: TGTGCCAGCAGCTCGATAGCGGGGGAAGAGCAGTACGTC. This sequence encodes CASSSIAGEEQYV.

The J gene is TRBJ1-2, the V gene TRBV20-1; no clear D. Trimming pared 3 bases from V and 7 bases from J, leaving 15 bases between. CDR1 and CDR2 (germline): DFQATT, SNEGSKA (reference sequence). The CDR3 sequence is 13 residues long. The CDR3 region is CSASDEGYGGYTF. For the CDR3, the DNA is TGCAGTGCTAGTGACGAGGGCTATGGTGGCTACACCTTC.

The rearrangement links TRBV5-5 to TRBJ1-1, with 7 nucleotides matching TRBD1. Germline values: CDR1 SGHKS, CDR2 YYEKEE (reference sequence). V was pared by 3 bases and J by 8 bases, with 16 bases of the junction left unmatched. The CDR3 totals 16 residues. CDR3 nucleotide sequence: TGTGCCAGCAGCTCCCAAACTGGACAGGCCCTGGGGGAAGCTTTCTTT. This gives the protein CASSSQTGQALGEAFF. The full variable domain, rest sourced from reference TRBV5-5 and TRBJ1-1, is DAGVTQSPTHLIKTRGQQVTLRCSPISGHKSVSWYQQVLGQGPQFIFQYYEKEERGRGNFPDRFSARQFPNYSSELNVNALLLGDSALYLCASSSQTGQALGEAFFGQGTRLTVV.

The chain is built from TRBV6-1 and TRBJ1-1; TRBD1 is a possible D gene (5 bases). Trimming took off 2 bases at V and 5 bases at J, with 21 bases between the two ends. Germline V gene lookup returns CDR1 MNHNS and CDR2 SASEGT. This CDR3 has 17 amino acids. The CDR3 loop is CASSEFFRSGGWTEAFF. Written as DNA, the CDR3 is TGTGCCAGCAGTGAATTCTTTAGGAGCGGGGGGTGGACTGAAGCTTTCTTT.

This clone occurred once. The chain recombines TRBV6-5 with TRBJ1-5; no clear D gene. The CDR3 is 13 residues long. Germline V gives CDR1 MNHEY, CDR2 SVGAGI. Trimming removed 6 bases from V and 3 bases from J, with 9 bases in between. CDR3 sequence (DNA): TGTGCCAGCAGCGCGAATACCAATCAGCCCCAGCATTTT. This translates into CASSANTNQPQHF.

The CDR3 is CASSQGNGAEAFF. The CDR3 nucleotides are TGTGCCAGTAGCCAGGGGAATGGGGCTGAAGCTTTCTTT. The chain uses TRBV19 and TRBJ1-1; weak D call: TRBD1 (6 bases). The CDR3 consists of 13 residues. CDR1 and CDR2 from the germline V gene are LNHDA and SQIVND (reference sequence). The V end was cut by 6 bases, the J end by 6 bases, with 14 bases between.

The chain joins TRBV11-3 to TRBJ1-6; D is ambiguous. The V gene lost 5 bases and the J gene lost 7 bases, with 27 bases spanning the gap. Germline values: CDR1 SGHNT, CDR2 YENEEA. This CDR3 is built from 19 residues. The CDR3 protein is CASSPVRGGQTRANSPLHF. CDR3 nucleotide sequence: TGTGCCAGCAGCCCCGTACGGGGAGGCCAAACCCGGGCCAATTCACCCCTCCACTTT.

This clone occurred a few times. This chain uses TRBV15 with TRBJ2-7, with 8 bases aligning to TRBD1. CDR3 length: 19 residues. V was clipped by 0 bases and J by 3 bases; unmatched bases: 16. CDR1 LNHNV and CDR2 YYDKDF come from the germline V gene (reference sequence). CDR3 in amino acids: CATSRDFSPTGDGNYEQYV. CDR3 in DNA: TGTGCCACCAGCAGAGATTTTTCACCGACAGGGGACGGGAACTACGAGCAGTACGTC.

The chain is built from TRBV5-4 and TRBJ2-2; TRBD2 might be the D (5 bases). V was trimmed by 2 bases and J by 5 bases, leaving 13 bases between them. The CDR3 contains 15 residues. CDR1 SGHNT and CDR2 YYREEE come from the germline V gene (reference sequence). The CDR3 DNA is TGTGCCAGCAGCTTCACTAGTGTTGAAACCGGGGAGCTGTTTTTT. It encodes CASSFTSVETGELFF.

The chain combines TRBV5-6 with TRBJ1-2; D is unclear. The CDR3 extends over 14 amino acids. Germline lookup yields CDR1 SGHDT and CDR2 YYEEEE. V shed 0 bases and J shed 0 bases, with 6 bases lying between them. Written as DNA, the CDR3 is TGTGCCAGCAGCTTGGGCTCAGCTAACTATGGCTACACCTTC. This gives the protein CASSLGSANYGYTF.

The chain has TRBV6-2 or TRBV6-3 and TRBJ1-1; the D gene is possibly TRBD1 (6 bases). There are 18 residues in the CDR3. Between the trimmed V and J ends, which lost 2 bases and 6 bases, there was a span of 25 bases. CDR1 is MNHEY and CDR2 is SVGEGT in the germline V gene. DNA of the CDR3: TGTGCCAGCAGTTACCCCTCCTCAATTGGACAGAGTAAGGCTGAAGCTTTCTTT. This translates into CASSYPSSIGQSKAEAFF.

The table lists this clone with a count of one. CDR3 coding DNA: TGCGCCAGCACCGATACCGGGACAGGGCCCTATGGCTACACCTTC. Translated: CASTDTGTGPYGYTF. The rearrangement joins TRBV5-1 to TRBJ1-2; 9 bases fit TRBD1. The V and J ends lost 6 bases and 4 bases, in that order; junction bases with no gene match: 10. The CDR3 runs to 15 residues. The germline CDR1 and CDR2 sequences are SGHRS and YFSETQ. The entire variable domain, with the rest obtained from reference TRBV5-1 and TRBJ1-2, is as follows: KAGVTQTPRYLIKTRGQQVTLSCSPISGHRSVSWYQQTPGQGLQFLFEYFSETQRNKGNFPGRFSGRQFSNSRSEMNVSTLELGDSALYLCASTDTGTGPYGYTFGSGTRLTVV.

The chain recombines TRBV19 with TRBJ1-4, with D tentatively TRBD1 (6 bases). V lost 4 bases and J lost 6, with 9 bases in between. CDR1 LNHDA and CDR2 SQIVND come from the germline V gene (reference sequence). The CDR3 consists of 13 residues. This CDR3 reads CASSTRTDEKLFF. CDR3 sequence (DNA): TGTGCCAGTAGTACAAGGACAGATGAAAAACTGTTTTTT.

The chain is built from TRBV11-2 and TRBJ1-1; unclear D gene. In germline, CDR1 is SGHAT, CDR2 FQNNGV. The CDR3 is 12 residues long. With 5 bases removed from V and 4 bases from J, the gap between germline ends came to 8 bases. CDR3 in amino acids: CASSAGGTEAFF. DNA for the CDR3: TGTGCCAGCAGCGCAGGTGGCACTGAAGCTTTCTTT.

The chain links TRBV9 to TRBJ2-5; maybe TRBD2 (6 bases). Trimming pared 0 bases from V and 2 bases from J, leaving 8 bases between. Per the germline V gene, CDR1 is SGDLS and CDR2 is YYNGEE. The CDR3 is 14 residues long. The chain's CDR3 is CASSVDLAQETQYF. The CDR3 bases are TGTGCCAGCAGCGTAGATCTAGCGCAAGAGACCCAGTACTTC.

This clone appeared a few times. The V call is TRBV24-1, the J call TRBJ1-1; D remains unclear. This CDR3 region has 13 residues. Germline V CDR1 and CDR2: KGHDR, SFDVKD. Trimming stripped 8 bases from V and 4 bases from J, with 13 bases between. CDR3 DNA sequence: TGTGCCACCATGGGTGGGGAGAGCACTGAAGCTTTCTTT. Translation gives CATMGGESTEAFF.

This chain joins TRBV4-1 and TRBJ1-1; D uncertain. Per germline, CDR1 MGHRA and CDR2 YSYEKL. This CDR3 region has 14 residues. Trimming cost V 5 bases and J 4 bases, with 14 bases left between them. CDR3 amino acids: CASSSPGRITEAFF. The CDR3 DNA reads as TGCGCCAGCAGCAGCCCTGGGAGAATCACTGAAGCTTTCTTT.

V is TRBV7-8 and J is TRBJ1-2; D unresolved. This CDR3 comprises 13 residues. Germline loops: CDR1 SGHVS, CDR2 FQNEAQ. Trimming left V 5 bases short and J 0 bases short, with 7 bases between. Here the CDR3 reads CASSLLPNYGYTF. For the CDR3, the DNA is TGTGCCAGCAGCCTGCTACCTAACTATGGCTACACCTTC.

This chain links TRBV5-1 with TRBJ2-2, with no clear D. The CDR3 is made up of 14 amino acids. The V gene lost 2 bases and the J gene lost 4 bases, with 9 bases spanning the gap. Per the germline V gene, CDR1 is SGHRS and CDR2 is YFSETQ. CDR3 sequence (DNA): TGCGCCAGCAGCTTTGGAGATACCACCGGGGAGCTGTTTTTT. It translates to CASSFGDTTGELFF.

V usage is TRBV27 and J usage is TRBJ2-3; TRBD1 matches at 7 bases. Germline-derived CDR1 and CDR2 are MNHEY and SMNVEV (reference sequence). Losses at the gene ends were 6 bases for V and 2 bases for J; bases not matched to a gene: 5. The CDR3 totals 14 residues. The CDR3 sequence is CASRTGLTTDTQYF. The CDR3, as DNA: TGTGCCAGCAGGACAGGGTTAACCACAGATACGCAGTATTTT.

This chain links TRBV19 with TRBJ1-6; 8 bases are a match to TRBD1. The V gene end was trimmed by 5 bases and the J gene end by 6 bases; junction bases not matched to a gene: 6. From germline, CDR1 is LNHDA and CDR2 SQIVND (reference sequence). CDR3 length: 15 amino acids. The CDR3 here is CASSFDRGGNSPLHF. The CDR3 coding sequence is TGTGCCAGTAGTTTCGACAGGGGAGGTAATTCACCCCTCCACTTT.

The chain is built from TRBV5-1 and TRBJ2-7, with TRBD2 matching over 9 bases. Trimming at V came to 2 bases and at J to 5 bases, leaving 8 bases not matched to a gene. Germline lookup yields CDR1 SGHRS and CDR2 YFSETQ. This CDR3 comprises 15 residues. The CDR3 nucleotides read TGCGCCAGCAGCTTCGGCGGGGGGGTTCCTGACGAGCAGTACGTC. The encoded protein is CASSFGGGVPDEQYV.

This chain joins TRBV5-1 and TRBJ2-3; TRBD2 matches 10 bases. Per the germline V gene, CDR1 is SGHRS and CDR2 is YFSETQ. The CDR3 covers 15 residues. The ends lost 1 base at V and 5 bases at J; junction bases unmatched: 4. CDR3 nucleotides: TGCGCCAGCAGCTTGAGCGGGGGGGCGGTAGATACGCAGTATTTT. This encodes CASSLSGGAVDTQYF.

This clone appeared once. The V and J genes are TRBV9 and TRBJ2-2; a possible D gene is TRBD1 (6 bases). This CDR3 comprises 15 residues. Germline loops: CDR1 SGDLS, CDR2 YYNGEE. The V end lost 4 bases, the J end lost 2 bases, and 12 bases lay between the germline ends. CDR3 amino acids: CASSSRDTNTGELFF. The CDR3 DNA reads TGTGCCAGCAGCTCCCGGGACACCAACACCGGGGAGCTGTTTTTT.

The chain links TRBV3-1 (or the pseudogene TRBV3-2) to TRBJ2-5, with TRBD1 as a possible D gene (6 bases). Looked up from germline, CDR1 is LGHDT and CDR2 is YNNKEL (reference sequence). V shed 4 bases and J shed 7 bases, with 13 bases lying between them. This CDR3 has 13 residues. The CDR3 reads CASSPWDIGTQYF. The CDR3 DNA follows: TGTGCCAGCAGCCCCTGGGACATTGGGACCCAGTACTTC.

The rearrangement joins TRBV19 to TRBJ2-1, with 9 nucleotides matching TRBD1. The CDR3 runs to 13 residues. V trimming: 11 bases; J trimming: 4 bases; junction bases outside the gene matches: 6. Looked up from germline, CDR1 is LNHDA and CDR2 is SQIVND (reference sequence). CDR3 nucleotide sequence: TGTGCCGTTGGGGACAGGGTGTACAATGAGCAGTTCTTC. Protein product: CAVGDRVYNEQFF.